What follows is one TCR beta chain and its context. Germline trimming cut 6 bases from V and 0 bases from J; bases unmatched to any gene: 6. CDR3 length: 15 residues. Germline CDR1 is PRHDT and CDR2 is FYEKMQ (reference sequence). The PCR had 60 Vbeta and 13 Jbeta primers. Profiling relied on immunoSEQ multiplex PCR, and the TCRdb table lists in-frame clones only, not all of them. The sample totals 30,000 to 50,000 clones. This record belongs to a study of cytomegalovirus exposure and HLA in healthy donors. This sequence joins TRBV13 and TRBJ2-3; TRBD2 aligns across 7 bases. The sequenced sample consisted of PBMCs. This receptor was obtained from a woman in her twenties or thirties in good health and CMV-seropositive. The CDR3 nucleotides are TGTGCCAGCAGTCTAGCGGTTACTAGCACAGATACGCAGTATTTT. Amino acids: CASSLAVTSTDTQYF. The full variable domain, in which reference TRBV13 and TRBJ2-3 provide the parts outside the CDR3, is AAGVIQSPRHLIKEKRETATLKCYPIPRHDTVYWYQQGPGQDPQFLISFYEKMQSDKGSIPDRFSAQQFSDYHSELNMSSLELGDSALYFCASSLAVTSTDTQYFGPGTRLTVL.